Following are 5 T cell receptor beta chains from one sample sequenced in a study of T cell responses to AZD1222 COVID-19 vaccine. Using immunoSEQ multiplex PCR, the repertoire was profiled, and TCRdb retains in-frame clones only, with some absent. The table shows 150,000 or so clones, with about nine tenths occurring only once. The sequencing here drew on peripheral blood, taken on day 0 of AZD1222 vaccination. The receptors originated from an adult in good health.

The rearrangement joins TRBV7-2 to TRBJ1-5; a weak D match, TRBD1 (5 bases). V was cut by 2 bases and J by 3 bases, with 14 bases left in between. CDR1 is SGHTA, CDR2 FQGNSA, per germline. The CDR3 totals 16 residues. This chain's CDR3 is CASSLNPPGLNQPQHF. CDR3 in DNA: TGTGCCAGCAGCTTAAACCCCCCAGGGCTCAATCAGCCCCAGCATTTT.

The chain is built from TRBV28 and TRBJ1-6, with D uncertain. Trimming took 6 bases from V and 9 from J, leaving 15 bases between them. The CDR3 consists of 14 residues. Germline V lookup: CDR1 MDHEN, CDR2 SYDVKM. This chain's CDR3 is CASSPNEGSSPLHF. The CDR3 DNA follows: TGTGCCAGCAGCCCAAACGAGGGTAGTTCACCCCTCCACTTT. Filled out from reference TRBV28 and TRBJ1-6, the complete variable domain reads DVKVTQSSRYLVKRTGEKVFLECVQDMDHENMFWYRQDPGLGLRLIYFSYDVKMKEKGDIPEGYSVSREKKERFSLILESASTNQTSMYLCASSPNEGSSPLHFGNGTRLTVT.

This chain uses TRBV6-5 with TRBJ1-2; D may be TRBD1 (6 bases). The germline V gene encodes CDR1 MNHEY and CDR2 SVGAGI. The V and J ends lost 6 bases and 8 bases respectively, with 16 bases between them. This CDR3 comprises 13 residues. In DNA form, the CDR3 reads TGTGCCAGCAGCCGGGGGGGGCTGACCGGCTACACCTTC. It yields the protein CASSRGGLTGYTF.

This clone has a single count. The chain combines TRBV6-2 or TRBV6-3 with TRBJ2-7, with TRBD1 matching 9 bases. The CDR3 totals 13 residues. After removal of 6 bases from V and 9 bases from J, the junction contained 9 bases not matched to a gene. The germline V gene encodes CDR1 MNHEY and CDR2 SVGEGT. CDR3 loop: CASSNGQGLGQYF. DNA for the CDR3: TGTGCCAGCAGCAATGGACAGGGGCTGGGGCAGTACTTC.

V gene TRBV2 combines with J gene TRBJ1-2; 8 nucleotides match TRBD1. Germline CDR1 SNHLY, CDR2 FYNNEI. With V trimmed by 1 base and J by 8 bases, 6 bases remained unmatched. The CDR3 has 14 residues. The chain's CDR3 is CASSEGQGAKGYTF. CDR3 in DNA: TGTGCCAGCAGTGAAGGGCAGGGGGCGAAGGGCTACACCTTC.